This is a list of T cell receptor beta chains from one sample in a study of blood T cell repertoires in COVID-19. Only in-frame clones appear in the TCRdb table, and some are missing; sequencing was by immunoSEQ multiplex PCR. The sample records a few hundred thousand clones, 80% to 90% being singletons. The material sequenced was PBMCs or T cells enriched from blood (not recorded which). These receptors all come from a woman younger than 30 who had recovered from COVID-19. CDR3s include the opening cysteine and the closing phenylalanine or tryptophan. The order of the fields is D gene, V gene, clone size, J gene, CDR3 protein, CDR3 DNA. A D gene is named only where the DNA matches it firmly. Some rows mark clone size as missing; the rest say once, few, many or name a class of expanded clone.

D gene: NA; V gene: TRBV27; clone size: NA; J gene: TRBJ1-1; CDR3 protein: CASSLQGADEAFF; CDR3 DNA: TGTGCCAGCAGTCTCCAGGGTGCCGATGAAGCTTTCTTT
D gene: NA; V gene: TRBV9; clone size: NA; J gene: TRBJ2-1; CDR3 protein: CASSRPWVRGISQQFF; CDR3 DNA: TGTGCCAGCAGCCGTCCCTGGGTCAGGGGTATCTCTCAGCAGTTCTTC
D gene: TRBD1; V gene: TRBV28; clone size: NA; J gene: TRBJ1-2; CDR3 protein: CASSPGQGAVYGYTF; CDR3 DNA: TGTGCCAGCAGTCCCGGACAGGGGGCAGTCTATGGCTACACCTTC
D gene: TRBD1; V gene: TRBV28; clone size: few; J gene: TRBJ1-4; CDR3 protein: CASSIPPGQGGEKLFF; CDR3 DNA: TGTGCCAGCAGTATCCCCCCGGGACAGGGCGGCGAAAAACTGTTTTTT
D gene: TRBD1; V gene: TRBV5-1; clone size: NA; J gene: TRBJ1-1; CDR3 protein: CASSSRGLGTEAFF; CDR3 DNA: TGCGCCAGCAGCTCCAGGGGGCTCGGGACTGAAGCTTTCTTT
D gene: NA; V gene: TRBV28; clone size: NA; J gene: TRBJ1-6; CDR3 protein: CASSILNSPLHF; CDR3 DNA: TGTGCCAGCAGTATCCTTAATTCACCCCTCCACTTT
D gene: TRBD2; V gene: TRBV18; clone size: NA; J gene: TRBJ2-5; CDR3 protein: CASSPPVSGQETQYF; CDR3 DNA: TGTGCCAGCTCACCCCCTGTTAGCGGGCAAGAGACCCAGTACTTC
D gene: NA; V gene: TRBV7-9; clone size: NA; J gene: TRBJ2-1; CDR3 protein: CASSLEGGVGEQFF; CDR3 DNA: TGTGCCAGCAGCTTAGAGGGCGGGGTGGGTGAGCAGTTCTTC
D gene: TRBD1; V gene: TRBV4-1; clone size: NA; J gene: TRBJ1-5; CDR3 protein: CASSFRQGLSNQPQHF; CDR3 DNA: TGCGCCAGCAGCTTCCGACAGGGTCTAAGCAATCAGCCCCAGCATTTT
D gene: NA; V gene: TRBV19; clone size: few; J gene: TRBJ1-1; CDR3 protein: CASSIVENTEAFF; CDR3 DNA: TGTGCCAGTAGTATAGTAGAGAACACTGAAGCTTTCTTT
D gene: TRBD2; V gene: TRBV7-8; clone size: NA; J gene: TRBJ2-2; CDR3 protein: CASSFRRLAGRTGELFF; CDR3 DNA: TGTGCCAGCAGCTTCCGTAGACTAGCGGGAAGGACCGGGGAGCTGTTTTTT
D gene: TRBD1; V gene: TRBV11-1; clone size: NA; J gene: TRBJ1-6; CDR3 protein: CASKRTGRNSPLHF; CDR3 DNA: TGTGCCAGCAAACGGACAGGGCGCAATTCACCCCTCCACTTT
D gene: NA; V gene: TRBV10-3; clone size: NA; J gene: TRBJ1-2; CDR3 protein: CAISGGQGYGYTF; CDR3 DNA: TGTGCCATCAGTGGCGGGCAGGGGTACGGCTACACCTTC
D gene: TRBD1; V gene: TRBV7-9; clone size: NA; J gene: TRBJ1-2; CDR3 protein: CASSRPGTGGSGYGYTF; CDR3 DNA: TGTGCCAGCAGCCGTCCCGGGACAGGGGGATCAGGCTATGGCTACACCTTC
D gene: NA; V gene: TRBV9; clone size: once; J gene: TRBJ2-7; CDR3 protein: CASSEGSGPSSYEQYF; CDR3 DNA: TGTGCCAGCAGCGAAGGGAGCGGACCTAGCTCCTACGAGCAGTACTTC
D gene: NA; V gene: TRBV5-1; clone size: NA; J gene: TRBJ2-1; CDR3 protein: CASSLAGGGQFF; CDR3 DNA: TGCGCCAGCAGCTTGGCCGGCGGAGGCCAGTTCTTC
D gene: NA; V gene: TRBV11-3; clone size: NA; J gene: TRBJ2-3; CDR3 protein: CASSLGGTLADTQYF; CDR3 DNA: TGTGCCAGCAGCTTAGGCGGGACCCTGGCAGATACGCAGTATTTT
D gene: NA; V gene: TRBV9; clone size: once; J gene: TRBJ2-5; CDR3 protein: CASSVGAGARETQYF; CDR3 DNA: TGTGCCAGCAGCGTAGGGGCAGGGGCCAGGGAGACCCAGTACTTC
D gene: NA; V gene: TRBV27; clone size: NA; J gene: TRBJ2-1; CDR3 protein: CASSLGTGVYNEQFF; CDR3 DNA: TGTGCCAGCAGTTTGGGAACAGGAGTCTACAATGAGCAGTTCTTC
D gene: TRBD2; V gene: TRBV3-1/TRBV3-2; clone size: NA; J gene: TRBJ2-7; CDR3 protein: CASRLGLAGPYEQYF; CDR3 DNA: TGTGCCAGCAGATTGGGACTAGCGGGACCCTACGAGCAGTACTTC
D gene: TRBD1; V gene: TRBV5-1; clone size: NA; J gene: TRBJ2-7; CDR3 protein: CASSSQGAGYEQYF; CDR3 DNA: TGCGCCAGCAGCTCACAGGGGGCGGGTTACGAGCAGTACTTC
D gene: TRBD2; V gene: TRBV7-9; clone size: NA; J gene: TRBJ2-5; CDR3 protein: CASSLRTSGGQETQYF; CDR3 DNA: TGTGCCAGCAGCCTCCGGACTAGCGGGGGCCAAGAGACCCAGTACTTC
D gene: TRBD2; V gene: TRBV7-9; clone size: NA; J gene: TRBJ2-2; CDR3 protein: CASSIAGGLNTGELFF; CDR3 DNA: TGTGCCAGCAGCATAGCGGGAGGACTGAACACCGGGGAGCTGTTTTTT
D gene: NA; V gene: TRBV5-6; clone size: NA; J gene: TRBJ2-3; CDR3 protein: CASSLVMRYDTQYF; CDR3 DNA: TGTGCCAGCAGCTTGGTGATGCGGTATGATACGCAGTATTTT
D gene: NA; V gene: TRBV30; clone size: few; J gene: TRBJ1-1; CDR3 protein: CAWSRGFNTEAFF; CDR3 DNA: TGTGCCTGGAGCAGGGGTTTCAACACTGAAGCTTTCTTT
D gene: TRBD1; V gene: TRBV6-2/TRBV6-3; clone size: NA; J gene: TRBJ2-7; CDR3 protein: CASSYGQGINEQYF; CDR3 DNA: TGTGCCAGCAGTTACGGACAGGGGATAAACGAGCAGTACTTC
D gene: NA; V gene: TRBV10-3; clone size: few; J gene: TRBJ1-1; CDR3 protein: CAISQDRNTEAFF; CDR3 DNA: TGTGCCATCAGTCAGGACAGGAACACTGAAGCTTTCTTT
D gene: NA; V gene: TRBV24-1; clone size: NA; J gene: TRBJ1-5; CDR3 protein: CATSTGNNQPQHF; CDR3 DNA: TGTGCCACCAGTACAGGGAACAATCAGCCCCAGCATTTT
D gene: TRBD2; V gene: TRBV11-2; clone size: NA; J gene: TRBJ2-1; CDR3 protein: CASSFRLAGSSYNEQFF; CDR3 DNA: TGTGCCAGCAGCTTCAGACTAGCGGGCAGCTCCTACAATGAGCAGTTCTTC
D gene: TRBD1; V gene: TRBV28; clone size: NA; J gene: TRBJ2-7; CDR3 protein: CASSYDRASEQYF; CDR3 DNA: TGTGCCAGCAGTTACGACAGGGCGAGCGAGCAGTACTTC
D gene: NA; V gene: TRBV11-2; clone size: once; J gene: TRBJ2-1; CDR3 protein: CASSLRNSPYNEQFF; CDR3 DNA: TGTGCCAGCAGCTTACGTAACTCCCCGTACAATGAGCAGTTCTTC
D gene: NA; V gene: TRBV25-1; clone size: NA; J gene: TRBJ2-7; CDR3 protein: CASSRGSYEQYF; CDR3 DNA: TGTGCCAGCAGTAGGGGGTCCTACGAGCAGTACTTC
D gene: NA; V gene: TRBV5-4; clone size: few; J gene: TRBJ1-3; CDR3 protein: CASSLKNPSSGNTIYF; CDR3 DNA: TGTGCCAGCAGCTTGAAAAATCCTAGCTCTGGAAACACCATATATTTT
D gene: TRBD1; V gene: TRBV30; clone size: NA; J gene: TRBJ1-2; CDR3 protein: CAWSRQGAFIYGYTF; CDR3 DNA: TGTGCCTGGAGCAGACAGGGGGCCTTTATCTATGGCTACACCTTC
D gene: NA; V gene: TRBV5-1; clone size: NA; J gene: TRBJ1-1; CDR3 protein: CASSREARVENTEAFF; CDR3 DNA: TGCGCCAGCTCCCGAGAGGCCAGGGTTGAAAACACTGAAGCTTTCTTT
D gene: TRBD2; V gene: TRBV5-1; clone size: NA; J gene: TRBJ2-1; CDR3 protein: CASSLATSGSYNEQFF; CDR3 DNA: TGCGCCAGCAGCTTGGCCACTAGCGGGTCCTACAATGAGCAGTTCTTC
D gene: TRBD2; V gene: TRBV5-1; clone size: NA; J gene: TRBJ2-1; CDR3 protein: CASSIGLAGGNSEQFF; CDR3 DNA: TGCGCCAGCAGCATCGGACTAGCGGGAGGAAATAGCGAGCAGTTCTTC
D gene: NA; V gene: TRBV6-4; clone size: NA; J gene: TRBJ1-5; CDR3 protein: CASSEQQGAQPQHF; CDR3 DNA: TGTGCCAGCAGTGAGCAACAGGGCGCTCAGCCCCAGCATTTT
D gene: TRBD1; V gene: TRBV27; clone size: NA; J gene: TRBJ1-5; CDR3 protein: CASKAQGVNQPQHF; CDR3 DNA: TGTGCCAGCAAAGCCCAGGGGGTCAATCAGCCCCAGCATTTT
D gene: TRBD1; V gene: TRBV10-3; clone size: NA; J gene: TRBJ1-1; CDR3 protein: CAISAGQGAEAFF; CDR3 DNA: TGTGCCATCAGTGCGGGACAGGGGGCTGAAGCTTTCTTT
D gene: TRBD1; V gene: TRBV18; clone size: NA; J gene: TRBJ1-2; CDR3 protein: CASSHGQGDSYGYTF; CDR3 DNA: TGTGCCAGCTCACACGGACAGGGTGATTCCTATGGCTACACCTTC
D gene: NA; V gene: TRBV11-1; clone size: NA; J gene: TRBJ2-2; CDR3 protein: CASRSEAGELFF; CDR3 DNA: TGTGCCAGCAGGTCGGAGGCCGGGGAGCTGTTTTTT
D gene: TRBD2; V gene: TRBV7-8; clone size: NA; J gene: TRBJ2-1; CDR3 protein: CASSLRTSGAGLEQFF; CDR3 DNA: TGTGCCAGCAGCTTAAGGACTAGCGGGGCGGGTCTAGAGCAGTTCTTC
D gene: NA; V gene: TRBV5-6; clone size: NA; J gene: TRBJ1-2; CDR3 protein: CASSLGQSYGYTF; CDR3 DNA: TGTGCCAGCAGCTTAGGACAGTCCTATGGCTACACCTTC
D gene: NA; V gene: TRBV7-2; clone size: NA; J gene: TRBJ2-1; CDR3 protein: CASSLTSWDSTYNEQFF; CDR3 DNA: TGTGCCAGCAGTCTCACGAGCTGGGACTCGACCTACAATGAGCAGTTCTTC
D gene: TRBD1; V gene: TRBV4-2; clone size: NA; J gene: TRBJ1-4; CDR3 protein: CASSQEPQGQGASTNEKLFF; CDR3 DNA: TGTGCCAGCAGCCAAGAGCCGCAAGGACAGGGGGCTTCAACTAATGAAAAACTGTTTTTT
D gene: TRBD2; V gene: TRBV3-1/TRBV3-2; clone size: NA; J gene: TRBJ2-1; CDR3 protein: CASSRGSGISNEQFF; CDR3 DNA: TGTGCCAGCAGCAGGGGAAGCGGGATTTCCAATGAGCAGTTCTTC
D gene: NA; V gene: TRBV27; clone size: NA; J gene: TRBJ2-2; CDR3 protein: CASSLRGRPGELFF; CDR3 DNA: TGTGCCAGCAGTTTACGAGGGCGGCCCGGGGAGCTGTTTTTT
D gene: TRBD2; V gene: TRBV2; clone size: NA; J gene: TRBJ2-5; CDR3 protein: CASSGTSGAQETQYF; CDR3 DNA: TGTGCCAGCAGTGGGACTAGCGGGGCCCAAGAGACCCAGTACTTC
D gene: NA; V gene: TRBV9; clone size: NA; J gene: TRBJ1-3; CDR3 protein: CASSVGAGPRTGNTIYF; CDR3 DNA: TGTGCCAGCAGCGTAGGGGCGGGTCCCAGAACTGGAAACACCATATATTTT
D gene: NA; V gene: TRBV19; clone size: NA; J gene: TRBJ2-1; CDR3 protein: CASSRGEAYNEQFF; CDR3 DNA: TGTGCCAGTAGTAGGGGGGAAGCCTACAATGAGCAGTTCTTC
D gene: NA; V gene: TRBV6-6; clone size: once; J gene: TRBJ1-2; CDR3 protein: CASSYARDYGYTF; CDR3 DNA: TGTGCCAGCAGTTACGCGAGAGACTATGGCTACACCTTC
D gene: TRBD2; V gene: TRBV18; clone size: NA; J gene: TRBJ2-1; CDR3 protein: CASSPSSGGPRGNEQFF; CDR3 DNA: TGTGCCAGCTCACCGTCTAGCGGGGGTCCAAGAGGCAATGAGCAGTTCTTC